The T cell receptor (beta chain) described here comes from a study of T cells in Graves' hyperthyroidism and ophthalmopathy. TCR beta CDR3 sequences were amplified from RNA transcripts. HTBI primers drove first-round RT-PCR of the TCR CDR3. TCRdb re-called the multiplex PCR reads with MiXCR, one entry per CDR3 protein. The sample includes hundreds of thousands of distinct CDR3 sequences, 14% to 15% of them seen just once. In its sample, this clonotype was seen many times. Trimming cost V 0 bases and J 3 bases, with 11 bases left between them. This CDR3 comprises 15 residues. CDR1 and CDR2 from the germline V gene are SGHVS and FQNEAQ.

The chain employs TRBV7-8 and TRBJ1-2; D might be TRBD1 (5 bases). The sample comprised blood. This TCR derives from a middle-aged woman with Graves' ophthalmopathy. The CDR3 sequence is CASSLAVQGDYGYTF. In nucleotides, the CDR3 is TGTGCCAGCAGCTTAGCCGTGCAGGGTGACTATGGCTACACCTTC.